What follows is one T cell receptor (beta chain) and its context. RNA was isolated and reverse transcribed to cDNA, the sequencing template. Only in-frame clones appear in the TCRdb table, and some are missing; sequencing was by immunoSEQ multiplex PCR. Here the sample spans more than 90,000 clones, roughly 55% being singletons. This sample is part of a study of CD8+ T cells in alopecia areata. Treatment given: oral pan-JAK inhibitor, 5-10 mg twice daily. Specimen: CD8+ T cells sorted from blood, collected at week 24, from a patient treated with tofacitinib. This clonotype originated in a human donor with alopecia areata.

This chain's CDR3 is CASSLDARSNTEAFF. The DNA for the CDR3 is TGCGCCAGCAGCTTGGATGCCAGGTCGAACACTGAAGCTTTCTTT. The chain joins TRBV5-1 to TRBJ1-1; D call uncertain. The CDR3 runs to 15 residues. Germline loops: CDR1 SGHRS, CDR2 YFSETQ. V was pared by 0 bases and J by 1 base, with 10 bases between.